The TCR beta chain described here comes from a study of Graves' ophthalmopathy and Graves' hyperthyroidism. Study-wide findings and caveats: Blood contained most expanded thyroid clonotypes exceeding 0.001 frequency.

Amplifying from RNA transcripts, the study obtained TCR beta CDR3 regions. Second-round multiplex PCR followed a first-round RT-PCR using HTBI primers. MiXCR, run by TCRdb on the multiplex PCR reads, gives a single entry per CDR3 protein. Of fewer than 350,000 distinct CDR3 sequences listed, roughly a sixth were seen once; the top ten hold approximately 13%. This clonotype has ten or more counts. Its matching antigen is unknown. The length of the CDR3 is 13 residues. V was cut by 1 base and J by 5 bases, with 8 bases left in between. The germline V gene encodes CDR1 SGHTA and CDR2 FQGNSA. The sequenced sample consisted of peripheral blood. The receptor's source is an adult man with Graves' ophthalmopathy. The rearrangement links TRBV7-2 to TRBJ1-1; D is ambiguous. The CDR3 DNA follows: TGTGCCAGCAGCTTAGTGGTCGTGACTGAAGCTTTCTTT. Encoded protein: CASSLVVVTEAFF.